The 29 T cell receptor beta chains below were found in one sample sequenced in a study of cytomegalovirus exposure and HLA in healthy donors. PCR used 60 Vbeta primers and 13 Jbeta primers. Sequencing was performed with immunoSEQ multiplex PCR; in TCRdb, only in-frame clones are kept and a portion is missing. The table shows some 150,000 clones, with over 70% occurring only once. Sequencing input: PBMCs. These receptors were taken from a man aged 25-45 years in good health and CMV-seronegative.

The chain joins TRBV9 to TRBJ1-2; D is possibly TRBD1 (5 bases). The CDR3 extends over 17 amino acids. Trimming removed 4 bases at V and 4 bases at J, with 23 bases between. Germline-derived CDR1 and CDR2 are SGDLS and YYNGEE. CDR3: CASSPQGALTMGYGYTF. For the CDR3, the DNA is TGTGCCAGCAGCCCCCAGGGTGCCTTAACGATGGGCTATGGCTACACCTTC. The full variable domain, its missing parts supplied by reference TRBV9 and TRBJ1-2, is DSGVTQTPKHLITATGQRVTLRCSPRSGDLSVYWYQQSLDQGLQFLIQYYNGEERAKGNILERFSAQQFPDLHSELNLSSLELGDSALYFCASSPQGALTMGYGYTFGSGTRLTVV.

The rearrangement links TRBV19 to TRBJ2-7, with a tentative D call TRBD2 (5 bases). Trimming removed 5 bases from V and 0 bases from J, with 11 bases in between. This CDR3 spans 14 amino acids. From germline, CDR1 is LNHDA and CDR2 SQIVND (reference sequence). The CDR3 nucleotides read TGTGCCAGTAGTCCCCGGGGAAGCTCCTACGAGCAGTACTTC. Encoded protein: CASSPRGSSYEQYF.

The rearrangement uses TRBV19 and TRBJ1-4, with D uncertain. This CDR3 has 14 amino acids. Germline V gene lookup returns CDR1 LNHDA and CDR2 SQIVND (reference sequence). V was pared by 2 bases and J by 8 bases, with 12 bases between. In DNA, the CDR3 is TGTGCCAGTAGTATACTGCCACTGGGCGAAAAACTGTTTTTT. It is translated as CASSILPLGEKLFF.

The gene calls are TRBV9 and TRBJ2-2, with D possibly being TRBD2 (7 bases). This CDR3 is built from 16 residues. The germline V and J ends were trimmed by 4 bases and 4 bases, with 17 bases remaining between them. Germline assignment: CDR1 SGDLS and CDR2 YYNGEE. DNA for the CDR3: TGTGCCAGCAGCCGTAGTGGGGGGGCATTCACCGGGGAGCTGTTTTTT. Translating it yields CASSRSGGAFTGELFF.

The CDR3 sequence is CASTREGLAGFNEQFF. The CDR3 coding sequence is TGTGCCAGCACCCGAGAGGGACTAGCGGGGTTCAATGAGCAGTTCTTC. J is TRBJ2-1 and V is TRBV9; 13 nucleotides line up with TRBD2. This CDR3 is built from 16 residues. The V gene end was trimmed by 6 bases and the J gene end by 6 bases; junction bases not matched to a gene: 9. Germline loops: CDR1 SGDLS, CDR2 YYNGEE.

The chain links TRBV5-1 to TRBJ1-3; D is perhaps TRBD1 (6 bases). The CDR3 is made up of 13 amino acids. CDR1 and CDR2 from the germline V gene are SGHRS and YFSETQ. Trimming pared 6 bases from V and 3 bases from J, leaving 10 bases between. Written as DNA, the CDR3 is TGCGCCAGCAAAGAAGGGGGTGGAAACACCATATATTTT. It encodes CASKEGGGNTIYF.

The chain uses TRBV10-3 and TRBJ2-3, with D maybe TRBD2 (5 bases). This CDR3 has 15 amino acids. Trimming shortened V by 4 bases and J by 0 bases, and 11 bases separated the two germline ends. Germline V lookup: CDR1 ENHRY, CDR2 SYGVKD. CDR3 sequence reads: CAISGTSSSTDTQYF. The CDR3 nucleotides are TGTGCCATCAGTGGAACTAGTTCGAGCACAGATACGCAGTATTTT.

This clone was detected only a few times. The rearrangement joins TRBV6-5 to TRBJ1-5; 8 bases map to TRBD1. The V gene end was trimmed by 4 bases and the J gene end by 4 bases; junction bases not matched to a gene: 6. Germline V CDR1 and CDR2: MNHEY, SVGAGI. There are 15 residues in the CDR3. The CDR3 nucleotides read TGTGCCAGCAGTTCGGACAGGGCCCAAAATCAGCCCCAGCATTTT. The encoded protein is CASSSDRAQNQPQHF.

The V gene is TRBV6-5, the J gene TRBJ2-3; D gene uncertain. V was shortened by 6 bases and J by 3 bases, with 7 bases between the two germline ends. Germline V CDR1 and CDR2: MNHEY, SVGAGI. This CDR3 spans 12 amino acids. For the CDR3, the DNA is TGTGCCAGCAGGTCGACTACAGATACGCAGTATTTT. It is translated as CASRSTTDTQYF.

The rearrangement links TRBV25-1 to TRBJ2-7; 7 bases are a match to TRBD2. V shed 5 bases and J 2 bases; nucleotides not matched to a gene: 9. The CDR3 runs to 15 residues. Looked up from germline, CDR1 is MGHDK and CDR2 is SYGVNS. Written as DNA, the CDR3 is TGTGCCAGCAGTCTGCGGGGGTTTGCGCCCTACGAGCAGTACTTC. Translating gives CASSLRGFAPYEQYF.

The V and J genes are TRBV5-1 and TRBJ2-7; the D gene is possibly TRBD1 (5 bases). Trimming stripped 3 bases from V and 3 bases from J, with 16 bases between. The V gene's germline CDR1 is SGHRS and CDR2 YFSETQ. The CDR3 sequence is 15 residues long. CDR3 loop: CASSSILGQGYEQYF. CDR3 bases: TGCGCCAGCAGCTCGATCCTCGGGCAGGGCTACGAGCAGTACTTC.

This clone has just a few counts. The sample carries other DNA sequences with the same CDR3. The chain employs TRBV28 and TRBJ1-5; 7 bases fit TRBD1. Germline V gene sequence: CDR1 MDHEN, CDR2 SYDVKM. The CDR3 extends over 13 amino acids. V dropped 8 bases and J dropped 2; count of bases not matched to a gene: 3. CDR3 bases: TGTGCCAGCGGTACAGGGGGCAATCAGCCCCAGCATTTT. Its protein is CASGTGGNQPQHF. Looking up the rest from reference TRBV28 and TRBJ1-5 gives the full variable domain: DVKVTQSSRYLVKRTGEKVFLECVQDMDHENMFWYRQDPGLGLRLIYFSYDVKMKEKGDIPEGYSVSREKKERFSLILESASTNQTSMYLCASGTGGNQPQHFGDGTRLSIL.

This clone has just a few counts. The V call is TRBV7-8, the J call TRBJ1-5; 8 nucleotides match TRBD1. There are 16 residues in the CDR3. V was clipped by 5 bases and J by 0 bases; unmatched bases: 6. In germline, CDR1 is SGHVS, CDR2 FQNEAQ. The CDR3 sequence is CASSPMDRVSNQPQHF. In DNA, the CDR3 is TGTGCCAGCAGCCCCATGGACAGGGTTAGCAATCAGCCCCAGCATTTT.

The chain's CDR3 is CASSLGQLNYGYTF. CDR3 nucleotide sequence: TGTGCCAGCAGCTTGGGGCAACTAAACTATGGCTACACCTTC. J is TRBJ1-2 and V is TRBV5-4, with no clear D. Looked up from germline, CDR1 is SGHNT and CDR2 is YYREEE (reference sequence). The CDR3 sequence is 14 residues long. V dropped 0 bases and J dropped 2 bases, with 8 bases sitting between them. The complete variable domain, with remaining parts taken from reference TRBV5-4 and TRBJ1-2, reads ETGVTQSPTHLIKTRGQQVTLRCSSQSGHNTVSWYQQALGQGPQFIFQYYREEENGRGNFPPRFSGLQFPNYSSELNVNALELDDSALYLCASSLGQLNYGYTFGSGTRLTVV.

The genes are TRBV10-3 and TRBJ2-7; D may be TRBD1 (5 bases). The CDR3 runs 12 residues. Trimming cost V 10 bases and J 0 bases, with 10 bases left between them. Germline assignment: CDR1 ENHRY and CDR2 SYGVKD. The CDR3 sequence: CATQGFSYEQYF. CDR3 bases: TGTGCCACCCAGGGATTCTCCTACGAGCAGTACTTC.

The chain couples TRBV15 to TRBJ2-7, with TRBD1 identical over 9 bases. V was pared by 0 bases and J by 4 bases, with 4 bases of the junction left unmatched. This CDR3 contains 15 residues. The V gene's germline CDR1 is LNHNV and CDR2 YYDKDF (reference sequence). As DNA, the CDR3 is TGTGCCACCAGCAGAGAAGGGACAGGGACGTACGAGCAGTACTTC. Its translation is CATSREGTGTYEQYF. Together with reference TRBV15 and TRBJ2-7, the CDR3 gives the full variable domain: DAMVIQNPRYQVTQFGKPVTLSCSQTLNHNVMYWYQQKSSQAPKLLFHYYDKDFNNEADTPDNFQSRRPNTSFCFLDIRSPGLGDTAMYLCATSREGTGTYEQYFGPGTRLTVT.

CDR3 protein: CASTLTGVVEAFF. The CDR3 DNA sequence: TGTGCCAGCACCCTCACAGGGGTGGTTGAAGCTTTCTTT. This sequence joins TRBV28 and TRBJ1-1, with 7 bases aligning to TRBD1. V lost 7 bases and J lost 7; bases outside the gene matches: 9. CDR1 is MDHEN, CDR2 SYDVKM, per germline. CDR3 length equals 13 residues.

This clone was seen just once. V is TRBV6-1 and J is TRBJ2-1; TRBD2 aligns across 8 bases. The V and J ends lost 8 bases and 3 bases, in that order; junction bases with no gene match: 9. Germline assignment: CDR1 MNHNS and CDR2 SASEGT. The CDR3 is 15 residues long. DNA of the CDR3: TGTGCCAGCCGGCGGGAGGCCCCAGACTACAATGAGCAGTTCTTC. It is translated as CASRREAPDYNEQFF.

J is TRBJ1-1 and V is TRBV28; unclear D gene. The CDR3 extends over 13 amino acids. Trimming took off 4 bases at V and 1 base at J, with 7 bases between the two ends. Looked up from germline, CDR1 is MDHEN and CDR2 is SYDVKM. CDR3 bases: TGTGCCAGCAGTTGGGCAGAGAACACTGAAGCTTTCTTT. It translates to CASSWAENTEAFF.

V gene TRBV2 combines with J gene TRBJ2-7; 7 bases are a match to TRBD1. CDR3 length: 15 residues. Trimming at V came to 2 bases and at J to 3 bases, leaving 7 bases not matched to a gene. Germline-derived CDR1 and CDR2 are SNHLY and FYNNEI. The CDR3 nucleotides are TGTGCCAGCAGTGAAATTACAGGGGCGTTCTACGAGCAGTACTTC. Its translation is CASSEITGAFYEQYF.

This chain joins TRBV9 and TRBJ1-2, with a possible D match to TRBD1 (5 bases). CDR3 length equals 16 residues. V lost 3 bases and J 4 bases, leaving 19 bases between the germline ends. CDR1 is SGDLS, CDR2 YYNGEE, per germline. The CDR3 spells CASSARPGEAPYGYTF. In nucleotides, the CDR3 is TGTGCCAGCAGCGCCCGCCCGGGGGAGGCCCCCTATGGCTACACCTTC.

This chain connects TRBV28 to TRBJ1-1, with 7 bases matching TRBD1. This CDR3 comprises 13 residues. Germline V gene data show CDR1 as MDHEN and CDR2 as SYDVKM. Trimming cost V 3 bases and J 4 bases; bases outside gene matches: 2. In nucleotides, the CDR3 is TGTGCCAGCAGTTTGACAGGGACCACTGAAGCTTTCTTT. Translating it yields CASSLTGTTEAFF.

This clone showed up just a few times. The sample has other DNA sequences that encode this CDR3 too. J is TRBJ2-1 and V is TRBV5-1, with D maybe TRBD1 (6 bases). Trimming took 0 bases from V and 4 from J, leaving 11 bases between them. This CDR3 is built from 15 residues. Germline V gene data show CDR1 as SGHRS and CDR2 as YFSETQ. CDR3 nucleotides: TGCGCCAGCAGCTTGGGGGACACTACTTACAATGAGCAGTTCTTC. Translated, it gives CASSLGDTTYNEQFF.

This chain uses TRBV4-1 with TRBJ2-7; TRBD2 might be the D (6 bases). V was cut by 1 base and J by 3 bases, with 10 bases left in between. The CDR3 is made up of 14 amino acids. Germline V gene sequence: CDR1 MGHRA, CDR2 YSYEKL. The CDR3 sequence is CASSQGEDLYEQYF. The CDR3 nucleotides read TGCGCCAGCAGCCAAGGGGAGGACCTCTACGAGCAGTACTTC.

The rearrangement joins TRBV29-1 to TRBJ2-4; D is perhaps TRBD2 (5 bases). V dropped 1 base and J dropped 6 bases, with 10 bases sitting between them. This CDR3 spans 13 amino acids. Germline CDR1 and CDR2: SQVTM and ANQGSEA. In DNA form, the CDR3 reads TGCAGCGTTGAAGGAGGGAGCTCAAACATTCAGTACTTC. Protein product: CSVEGGSSNIQYF.

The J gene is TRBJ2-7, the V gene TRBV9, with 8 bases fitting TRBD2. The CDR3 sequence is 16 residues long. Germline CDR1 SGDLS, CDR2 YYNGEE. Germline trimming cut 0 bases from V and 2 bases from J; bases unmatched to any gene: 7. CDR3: CASSVAGSGATYEQYF. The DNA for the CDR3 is TGTGCCAGCAGCGTAGCTGGTAGCGGGGCGACCTACGAGCAGTACTTC.

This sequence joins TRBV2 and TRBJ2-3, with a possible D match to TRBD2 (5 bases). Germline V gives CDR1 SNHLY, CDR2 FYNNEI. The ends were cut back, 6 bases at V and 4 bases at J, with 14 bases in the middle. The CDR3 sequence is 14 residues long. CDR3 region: CASRPGGVPDTQYF. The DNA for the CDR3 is TGTGCCAGCAGACCTGGAGGCGTCCCAGATACGCAGTATTTT. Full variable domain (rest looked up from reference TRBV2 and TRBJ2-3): EPEVTQTPSHQVTQMGQEVILRCVPISNHLYFYWYRQILGQKVEFLVSFYNNEISEKSEIFDDQFSVERPDGSNFTLKIRSTKLEDSAMYFCASRPGGVPDTQYFGPGTRLTVL.

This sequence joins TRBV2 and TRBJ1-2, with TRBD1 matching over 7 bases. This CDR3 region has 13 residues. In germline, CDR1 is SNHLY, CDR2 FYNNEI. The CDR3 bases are TGTGCGACCGAGGGGGCATGGTACTATGGCTACACCTTC. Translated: CATEGAWYYGYTF.

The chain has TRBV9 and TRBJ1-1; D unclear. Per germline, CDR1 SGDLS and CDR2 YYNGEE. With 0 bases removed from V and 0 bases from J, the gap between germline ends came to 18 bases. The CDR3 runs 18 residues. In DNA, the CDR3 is TGTGCCAGCAGCGTAGCCCCCTCACTTGACGGGATGAACACTGAAGCTTTCTTT. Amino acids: CASSVAPSLDGMNTEAFF.